The 10 T cell receptor beta chains listed next were all sequenced from one sample in a study of early T cells in non-severe SARS-CoV-2 infection. TCRdb re-analysed the 5' RACE reads in MiXCR, keeping a single row per CDR3 protein. The sample lists some 48,000 distinct CDR3 sequences, about 9.2% seen once, with about 8.5% in the top ten. The specimen was whole blood. These receptors all come from an adult who was a healthcare worker with PCR-confirmed SARS-CoV-2 infection or an uninfected control (not recorded which).

The chain has TRBV7-2 and TRBJ2-1, with TRBD2 matching over 13 bases. J gave up 4 bases and V 2 bases, and 14 bases lay outside the gene matches. The length of the CDR3 is 20 residues. Germline CDR1 SGHTA, CDR2 FQGNSA. For the CDR3, the DNA is TGTGCCAGCAGCTTAAGGTCCTCCAGACTAGCGGGAGGACTATACAATGAGCAGTTCTTC. It yields the protein CASSLRSSRLAGGLYNEQFF.

The chain has TRBV9 and TRBJ2-2; maybe TRBD2 (6 bases). Trimming removed 0 bases at V and 2 bases at J, with 11 bases between. The CDR3 spans 16 residues. Germline V gene sequence: CDR1 SGDLS, CDR2 YYNGEE. The CDR3 sequence: CASSVELAVNTGELFF. In DNA form, the CDR3 reads TGTGCCAGCAGCGTAGAGTTAGCGGTTAACACCGGGGAGCTGTTTTTT.

This clonotype has just a few counts. The CDR3 here is CASSYLRTGKTYEQYF. The CDR3 DNA follows: TGTGCCAGCAGTTACCTCCGGACAGGGAAGACCTACGAGCAGTACTTC. J is TRBJ2-7 and V is TRBV6-2 or TRBV6-3; 8 bases match TRBD1. Germline V gives CDR1 MNHEY, CDR2 SVGEGT. CDR3 length: 16 residues. After removal of 2 bases from V and 2 bases from J, the junction contained 8 bases not matched to a gene.

This clonotype was found many times. This rearrangement joins TRBV9 to TRBJ2-1; D is possibly TRBD1 or TRBD2 (6 bases each). This CDR3 spans 15 amino acids. V was trimmed by 3 bases and J by 2 bases, leaving 12 bases between them. The germline gives CDR1 SGDLS, CDR2 YYNGEE. CDR3 nucleotides: TGTGCCAGCAGCGAGGGGGGCCCGACCTACAATGAGCAGTTCTTC. Translating it yields CASSEGGPTYNEQFF. Variable domain in full (rest from reference TRBV9 and TRBJ2-1): DSGVTQTPKHLITATGQRVTLRCSPRSGDLSVYWYQQSLDQGLQFLIQYYNGEERAKGNILERFSAQQFPDLHSELNLSSLELGDSALYFCASSEGGPTYNEQFFGPGTRLTVL.

The chain links TRBV28 to TRBJ1-2; D remains ambiguous. Trimming removed 4 bases from V and 2 bases from J, with 5 bases in between. CDR1 and CDR2 from the germline V gene are MDHEN and SYDVKM. This CDR3 is built from 12 residues. CDR3 in DNA: TGTGCCAGCAGTTCGGGAAACTATGGCTACACCTTC. Amino acids: CASSSGNYGYTF.

This chain connects TRBV28 to TRBJ2-7, with D possibly being TRBD2 (5 bases). CDR1 is MDHEN and CDR2 is SYDVKM in the germline V gene. The CDR3 consists of 11 residues. The germline V and J ends were trimmed by 4 bases and 5 bases, with 6 bases remaining between them. CDR3 in amino acids: CASSSSHEQYF. In DNA form, the CDR3 reads TGTGCCAGCAGTTCTAGCCACGAGCAGTACTTC.

V and J are TRBV7-9 and TRBJ2-2, with a tentative D call TRBD1 (6 bases). This CDR3 comprises 16 residues. The V gene lost 5 bases and the J gene lost 2 bases, with 15 bases spanning the gap. Germline V CDR1 and CDR2: SEHNR, FQNEAQ (reference sequence). The CDR3 bases are TGTGCCAGCAGCCGTCCCGGGACAAGTAACACCGGGGAGCTGTTTTTT. Encoded protein: CASSRPGTSNTGELFF.

The table lists this clonotype with many counts. The V and J genes are TRBV3-1 and TRBJ2-1; D might be TRBD1 (5 bases). The germline V and J ends were trimmed by 4 bases and 3 bases, with 10 bases remaining between them. This CDR3 contains 14 residues. CDR1 is LGHDT and CDR2 is YNNKEL in the germline V gene (reference sequence). CDR3 protein: CASSRQDNYNEQFF. DNA of the CDR3: TGTGCCAGCAGCCGCCAGGACAACTACAATGAGCAGTTCTTC.

This rearrangement joins TRBV25-1 to TRBJ1-3; D is perhaps TRBD1 (5 bases). Trimming took off 3 bases at V and 8 bases at J, with 14 bases between the two ends. This CDR3 region has 14 residues. Germline V gene sequence: CDR1 MGHDK, CDR2 SYGVNS. The CDR3 protein is CASSETVELHTIYF. The CDR3 bases are TGTGCCAGCAGTGAGACAGTAGAGTTACACACCATATATTTT. The whole variable domain, filled in from reference TRBV25-1 and TRBJ1-3, reads EADIYQTPRYLVIGTGKKITLECSQTMGHDKMYWYQQDPGMELHLIHYSYGVNSTEKGDLSSESTVSRIRTEHFPLTLESARPSHTSQYLCASSETVELHTIYFGEGSWLTVV.

This clonotype was counted a few times. V usage is TRBV14 and J usage is TRBJ2-1; TRBD2 matches at 12 bases. The V segment lost 3 bases and the J segment 6 bases; nucleotides outside the gene matches: 9. CDR3 size: 17 residues. Germline CDR1 is SGHDN and CDR2 is FVKESK. The chain's CDR3 is CASSQSTSGRFSNEQFF. In DNA, the CDR3 is TGTGCCAGCAGCCAGTCCACTAGCGGGAGGTTTAGCAATGAGCAGTTCTTC.